This TCR beta chain originates from a study of molecular identifiers for immune sequencing clone quantification. General study findings and limits: Spiked Jurkat TCR RNA equivalent to one cell was reportedly detectable in one million naive cells. The study found clones above 20 RNA copies held over 97% of effector molecules and under 1% in naive cells.

This clonotype was picked up many times. What it binds is not known. Trimming removed 2 bases at V and 2 bases at J, with 10 bases between. Looked up from germline, CDR1 is MNHNY and CDR2 is SVGAGI (reference sequence). The CDR3 spans 14 residues. Generation of bulk TCR libraries relied on previously described methods and listed TCR primers. One entry per CDR3 protein, called by TCRdb with MiXCR from the PCR reads. The profile covers 600,000 to 650,000 distinct CDR3 sequences, with 20% appearing a single time and 0.75% to 0.95% taken by the ten largest. Naive CD8 T cells were picked out by sorting for CD8+CD4-CCR7+CD45RA+.

Sequencing was done on a sample of naive CD8+ T cells from blood, with Jurkat cell RNA spiked in. This sample's subset: FACS-sorted CD8+CD4-CCR7+CD45RA+ naive T cells. The chain combines TRBV6-6 with TRBJ2-7; the D gene is possibly TRBD1 (5 bases). This TCR came from a human donor in good health. Some libraries in this study had Jurkat cell RNA spiked in. In DNA, the CDR3 is TGTGCCAGCAGTTACCTCGACAGTACCTACGAGCAGTACTTC. This sequence encodes CASSYLDSTYEQYF.